The following is a TCR beta chain sequence with its context. V was clipped by 6 bases and J by 8 bases; unmatched bases: 8. CDR3 length: 15 residues. CDR1 DFQATT and CDR2 SNEGSKA come from the germline V gene (reference sequence). This sample is part of a study of identical twins. TCRdb recomputed calls from the 5' RACE reads with MiXCR, one row per CDR3 protein. The profile shows about 550,000 distinct CDR3 sequences, 20% to 25% of them singletons. This sample was also put to use in a study of yellow fever vaccine responses in identical twins.

The origin of this receptor is a woman younger than 30 in good health. The chain couples TRBV20-1 to TRBJ2-1; TRBD2 aligns across 15 bases. Sequencing was done on a sample of CD4+ T cells sorted from blood. CDR3 coding DNA: TGCAGTGCCAGGGGGACTAGCGGGAGGTTGGATGAGCAGTTCTTC. Its protein is CSARGTSGRLDEQFF.